This TCR beta chain emerged from a study of cytomegalovirus exposure and HLA in healthy donors. Of note for this clone: Its antigen remains unidentified.

After removal of 5 bases from V and 6 bases from J, the junction contained 12 bases not matched to a gene. The CDR3 totals 16 residues. The germline CDR1 and CDR2 sequences are SGHVS and FNYEAQ. Points from the study as a whole: Specific recognition of CMV antigens was confirmed in vitro for three chains (all CMV-associated).

Researchers ran the PCR with 60 Vbeta and 13 Jbeta primers. Produced via immunoSEQ multiplex PCR; TCRdb's table is partial and in-frame only. The sample shows 100,000 to 120,000 clones, roughly three quarters of them seen only once. The source of this sequence is a male donor in good health and CMV-seronegative. This chain links TRBV7-6 with TRBJ1-1; 10 bases are shared with TRBD1. The sequenced sample consisted of PBMCs. This chain's CDR3 is CASSPETTGGLSEAFF. CDR3 coding DNA: TGTGCCAGCAGCCCAGAGACGACAGGGGGCTTATCTGAAGCTTTCTTT.